This paragraph reports one T cell receptor beta chain. The antigen remains undetermined. The data belong to a study of Tregs in tolerant kidney transplant recipients. Overall study findings and caveats: Few patients were studied, so findings need validation in larger groups. No direct test of biological reproducibility was done here.

V dropped 4 bases and J dropped 13 bases, with 9 bases sitting between them. There are 9 residues in the CDR3. Germline CDR1 reads SGHRS; CDR2 reads YFSETQ. Sequenced by immunoSEQ multiplex PCR; TCRdb stores in-frame clones only, minus some. The data contain tens of thousands of clones, roughly 90% of them seen just once; the ten biggest clones take up 1.5% to 2%. The nonmyeloablative bone marrow transplants came from related graft donors, with transient mixed chimerism. CD4+CD25+CD127- Tregs, CD4+CD25- non-Tregs, CD4 and CD8 cells were sorted. This sequence joins TRBV5-1 and TRBJ2-7, with no clear D. Sequencing used CD4+ T cells from blood (PBMCs), obtained 24 months after the transplant. The source of this sequence is a human patient who received a combined kidney and bone marrow transplant. The T cells may come from the graft donor. The DNA for the CDR3 is TGCGCCAGCAGCCACAGTGCCTACTTC. Translation gives CASSHSAYF.